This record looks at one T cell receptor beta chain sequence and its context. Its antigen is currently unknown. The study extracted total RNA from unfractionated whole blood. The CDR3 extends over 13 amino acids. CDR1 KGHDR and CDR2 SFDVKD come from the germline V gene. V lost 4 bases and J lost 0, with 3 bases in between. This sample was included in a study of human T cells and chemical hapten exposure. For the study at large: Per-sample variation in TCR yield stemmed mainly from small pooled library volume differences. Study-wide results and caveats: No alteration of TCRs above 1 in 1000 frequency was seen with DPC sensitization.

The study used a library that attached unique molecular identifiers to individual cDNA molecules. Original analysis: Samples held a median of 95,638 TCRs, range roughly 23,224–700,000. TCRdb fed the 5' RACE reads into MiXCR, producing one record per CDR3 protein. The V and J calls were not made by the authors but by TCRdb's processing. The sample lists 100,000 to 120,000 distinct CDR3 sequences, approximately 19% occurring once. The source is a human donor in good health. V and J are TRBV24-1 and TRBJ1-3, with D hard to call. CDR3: CATSEHSGNTIYF. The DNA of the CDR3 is TGTGCCACCAGTGAACACTCTGGAAACACCATATATTTT.